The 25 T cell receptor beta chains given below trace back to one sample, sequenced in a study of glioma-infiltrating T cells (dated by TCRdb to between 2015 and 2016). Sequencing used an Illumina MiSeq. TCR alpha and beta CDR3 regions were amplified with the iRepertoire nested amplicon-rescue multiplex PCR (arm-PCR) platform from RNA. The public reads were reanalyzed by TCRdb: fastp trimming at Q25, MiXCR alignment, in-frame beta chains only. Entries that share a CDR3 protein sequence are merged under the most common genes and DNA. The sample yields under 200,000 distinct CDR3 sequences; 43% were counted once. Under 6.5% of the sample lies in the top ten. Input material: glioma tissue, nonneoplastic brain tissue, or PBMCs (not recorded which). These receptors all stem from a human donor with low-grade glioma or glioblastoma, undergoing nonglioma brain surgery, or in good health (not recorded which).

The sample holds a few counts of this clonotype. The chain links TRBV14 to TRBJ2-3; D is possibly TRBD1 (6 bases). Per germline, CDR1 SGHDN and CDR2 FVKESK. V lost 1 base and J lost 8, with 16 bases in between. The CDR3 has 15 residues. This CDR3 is CASSQARGAGVTQYF. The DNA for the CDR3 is TGTGCCAGCAGCCAAGCCAGGGGCGCCGGGGTTACGCAGTATTTT.

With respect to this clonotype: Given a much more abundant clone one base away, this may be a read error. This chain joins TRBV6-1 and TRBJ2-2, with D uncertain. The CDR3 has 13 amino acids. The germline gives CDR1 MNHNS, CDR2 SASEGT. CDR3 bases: TGTACCAGCAGTGAAGCGCGTACCGGGGAGCTGTTTTTT. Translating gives CTSSEARTGELFF.

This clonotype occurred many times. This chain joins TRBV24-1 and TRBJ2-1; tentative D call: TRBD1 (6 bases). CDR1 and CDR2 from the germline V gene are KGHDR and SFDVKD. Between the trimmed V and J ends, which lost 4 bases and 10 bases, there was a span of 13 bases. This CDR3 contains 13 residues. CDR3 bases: TGTGCCACCAGTGAGAGGGGGAGAGAGGAGCAGTTCTTC. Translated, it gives CATSERGREEQFF.

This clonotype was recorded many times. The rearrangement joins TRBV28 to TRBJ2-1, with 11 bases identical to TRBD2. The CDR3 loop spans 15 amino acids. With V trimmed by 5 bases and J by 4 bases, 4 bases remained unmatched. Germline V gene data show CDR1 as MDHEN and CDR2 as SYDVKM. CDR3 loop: CASSTGTSGYNEQFF. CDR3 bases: TGTGCCAGCAGTACCGGGACTAGCGGTTACAATGAGCAGTTCTTC.

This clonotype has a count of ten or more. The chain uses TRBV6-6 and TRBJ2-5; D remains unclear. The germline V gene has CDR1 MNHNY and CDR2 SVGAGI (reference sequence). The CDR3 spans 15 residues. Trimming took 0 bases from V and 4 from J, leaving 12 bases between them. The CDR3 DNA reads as TGTGCCAGCAGTTACTCCGACCCGGCGCGAGAGACCCAGTACTTC. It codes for CASSYSDPARETQYF.

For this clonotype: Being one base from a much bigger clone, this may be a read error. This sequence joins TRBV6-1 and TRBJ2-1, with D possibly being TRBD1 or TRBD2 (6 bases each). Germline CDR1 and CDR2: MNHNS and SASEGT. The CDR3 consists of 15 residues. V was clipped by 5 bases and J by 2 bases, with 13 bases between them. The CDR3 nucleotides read TGTGCCAGCAGTATAAAGGGGGGCACCTACAATGAGCAGTTCTTC. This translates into CASSIKGGTYNEQFF.

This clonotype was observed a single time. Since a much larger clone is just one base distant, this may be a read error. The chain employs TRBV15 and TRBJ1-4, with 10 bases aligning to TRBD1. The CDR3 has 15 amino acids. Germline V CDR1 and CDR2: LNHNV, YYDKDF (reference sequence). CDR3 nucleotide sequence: TGTGCCACCACCAGAGACAGGGGGCCTGATGAAAAACTGTTTTTT. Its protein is CATTRDRGPDEKLFF.

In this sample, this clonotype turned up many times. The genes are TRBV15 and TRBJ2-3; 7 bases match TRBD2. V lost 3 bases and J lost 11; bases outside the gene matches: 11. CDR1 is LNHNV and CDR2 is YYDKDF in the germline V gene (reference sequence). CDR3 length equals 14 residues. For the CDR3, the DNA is TGTGCCACCAGCAGGCCGCCAAGCGGGACGGAGCAGTATTTT. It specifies CATSRPPSGTEQYF.

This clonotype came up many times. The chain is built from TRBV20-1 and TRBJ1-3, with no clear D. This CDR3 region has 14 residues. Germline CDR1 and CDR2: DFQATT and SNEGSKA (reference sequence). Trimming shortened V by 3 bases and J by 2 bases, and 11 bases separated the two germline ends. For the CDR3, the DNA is TGCAGTGCTAGGGTGCTCACACCTGGAAACACCATATATTTT. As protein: CSARVLTPGNTIYF.

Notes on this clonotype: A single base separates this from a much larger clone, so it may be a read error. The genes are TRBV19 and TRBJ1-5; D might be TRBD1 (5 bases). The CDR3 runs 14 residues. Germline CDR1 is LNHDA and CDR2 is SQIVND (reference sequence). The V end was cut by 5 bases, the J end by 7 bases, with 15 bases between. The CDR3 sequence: CASSVVRVEQPQHF. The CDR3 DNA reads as TGTGCCAGTAGTGTAGTCAGGGTAGAACAGCCCCAGCATTTT.

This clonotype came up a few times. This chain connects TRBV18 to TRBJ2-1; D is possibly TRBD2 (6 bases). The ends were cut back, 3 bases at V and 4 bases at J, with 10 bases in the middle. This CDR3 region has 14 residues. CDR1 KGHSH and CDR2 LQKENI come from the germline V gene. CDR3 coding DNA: TGTGCCAGCTCACCCGGGAGTCTTTACAATGAGCAGTTCTTC. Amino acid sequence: CASSPGSLYNEQFF.

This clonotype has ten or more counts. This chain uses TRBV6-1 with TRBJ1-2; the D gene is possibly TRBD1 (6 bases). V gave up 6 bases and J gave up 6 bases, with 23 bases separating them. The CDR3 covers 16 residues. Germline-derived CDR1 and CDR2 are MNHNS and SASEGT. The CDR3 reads CASRQSGQRGGDGYTF. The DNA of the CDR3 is TGTGCCAGCAGACAGAGCGGACAGAGGGGAGGAGATGGCTACACCTTC.

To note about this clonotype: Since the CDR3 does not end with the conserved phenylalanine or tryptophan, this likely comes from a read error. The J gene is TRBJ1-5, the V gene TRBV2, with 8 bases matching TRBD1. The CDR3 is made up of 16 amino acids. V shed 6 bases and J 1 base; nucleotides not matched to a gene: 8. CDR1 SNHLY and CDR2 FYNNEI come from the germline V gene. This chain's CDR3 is CASSPDRVGSNQPQHS. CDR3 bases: TGTGCCAGCAGCCCGGACAGGGTAGGAAGCAATCAGCCCCAGCATTCT.

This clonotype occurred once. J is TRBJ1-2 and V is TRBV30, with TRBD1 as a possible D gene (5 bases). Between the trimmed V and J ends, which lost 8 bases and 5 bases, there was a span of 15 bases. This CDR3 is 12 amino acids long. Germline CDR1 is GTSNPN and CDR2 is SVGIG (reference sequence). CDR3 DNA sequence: TGTGCCGCGCGGGGGTGGTCGTATGGCTACACCTTC. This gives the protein CAARGWSYGYTF. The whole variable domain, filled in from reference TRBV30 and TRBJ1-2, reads SQTIHQWPATLVQPVGSPLSLECTVEGTSNPNLYWYRQAAGRGLQLLFYSVGIGQISSEVPQNLSASRPQDRQFILSSKKLLLSDSGFYLCAARGWSYGYTFGSGTRLTVV.

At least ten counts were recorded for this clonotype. The DNA for the CDR3 is TGTGCCAGCAATTTGTCTCGAGAGACCCAGTACTTC. It translates to CASNLSRETQYF. This sequence joins TRBV2 and TRBJ2-5, with D uncertain. Between the trimmed V and J ends, which lost 7 bases and 4 bases, there was a span of 10 bases. The germline gives CDR1 SNHLY, CDR2 FYNNEI. This CDR3 contains 12 residues. Together with reference TRBV2 and TRBJ2-5, the CDR3 gives the full variable domain: EPEVTQTPSHQVTQMGQEVILRCVPISNHLYFYWYRQILGQKVEFLVSFYNNEISEKSEIFDDQFSVERPDGSNFTLKIRSTKLEDSAMYFCASNLSRETQYFGPGTRLLVL.

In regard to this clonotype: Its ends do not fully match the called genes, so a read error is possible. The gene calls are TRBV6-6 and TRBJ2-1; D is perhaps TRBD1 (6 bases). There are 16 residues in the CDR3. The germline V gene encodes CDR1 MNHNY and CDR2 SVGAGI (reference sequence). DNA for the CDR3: TGTGCCAGCAGAACCAGAAGCGGTCTCGAAGGGGGTGAGCAGTCCTTC. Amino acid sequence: CASRTRSGLEGGEQSF.

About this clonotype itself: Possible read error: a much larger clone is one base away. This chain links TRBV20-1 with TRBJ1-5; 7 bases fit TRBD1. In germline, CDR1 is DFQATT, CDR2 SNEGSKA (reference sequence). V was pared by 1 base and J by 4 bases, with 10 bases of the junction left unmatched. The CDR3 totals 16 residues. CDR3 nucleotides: TGCAGTGCTAGAGTCCCAGGGACAGTGAATAATCAGCCCCAGCATTTT. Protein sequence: CSARVPGTVNNQPQHF.

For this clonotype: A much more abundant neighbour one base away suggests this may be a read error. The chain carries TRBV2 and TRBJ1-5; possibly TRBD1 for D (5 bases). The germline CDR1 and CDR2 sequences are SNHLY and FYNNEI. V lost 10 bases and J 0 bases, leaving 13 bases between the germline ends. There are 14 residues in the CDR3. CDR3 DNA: TGTGCCATCAGAGACAGATTTAGCAATCAGCCCCAGCATTTT. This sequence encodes CAIRDRFSNQPQHF.

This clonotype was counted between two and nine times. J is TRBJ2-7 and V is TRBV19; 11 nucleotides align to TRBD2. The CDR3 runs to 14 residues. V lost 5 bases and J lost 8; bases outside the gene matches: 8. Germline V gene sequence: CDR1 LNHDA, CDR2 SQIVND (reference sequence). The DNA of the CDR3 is TGTGCCAGTAGTCCAGAAAGACTAGCGGGAAAGCAGTACTTC. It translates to CASSPERLAGKQYF.

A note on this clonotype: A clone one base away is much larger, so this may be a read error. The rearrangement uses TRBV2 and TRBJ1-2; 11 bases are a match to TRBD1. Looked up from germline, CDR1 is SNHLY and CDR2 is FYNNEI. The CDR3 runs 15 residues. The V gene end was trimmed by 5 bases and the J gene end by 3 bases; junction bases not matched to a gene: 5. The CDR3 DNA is TGTGCCAGCAGTAAAGGGACAGGGGGATACTATGGCTACACCTTC. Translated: CASSKGTGGYYGYTF. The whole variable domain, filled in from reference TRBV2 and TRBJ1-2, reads EPEVTQTPSHQVTQMGQEVILRCVPISNHLYFYWYRQILGQKVEFLVSFYNNEISEKSEIFDDQFSVERPDGSNFTLKIRSTKLEDSAMYFCASSKGTGGYYGYTFGSGTRLTVV.

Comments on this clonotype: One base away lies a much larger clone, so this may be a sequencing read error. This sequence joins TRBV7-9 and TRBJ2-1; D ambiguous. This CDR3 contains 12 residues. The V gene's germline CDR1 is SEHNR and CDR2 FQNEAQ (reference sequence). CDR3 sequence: CARSLEMMEQFF. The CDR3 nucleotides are TGTGCCAGAAGCTTAGAGATGATGGAGCAGTTCTTC.

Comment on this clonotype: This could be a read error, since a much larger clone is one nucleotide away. In DNA, the CDR3 is TGCAGTGCTAGAGCTCAGAGCTCCTACGAGCAGTACTTC. Residues: CSARAQSSYEQYF. J is TRBJ2-7 and V is TRBV20-1; D remains ambiguous. Trimming cost V 1 base and J 0 bases, with 7 bases left between them. Germline CDR1 DFQATT, CDR2 SNEGSKA (reference sequence). The length of the CDR3 is 13 residues.

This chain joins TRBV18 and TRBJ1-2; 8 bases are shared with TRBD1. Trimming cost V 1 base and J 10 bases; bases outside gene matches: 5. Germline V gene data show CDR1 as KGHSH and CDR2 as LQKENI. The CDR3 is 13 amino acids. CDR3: CASSPQDRGPYTF. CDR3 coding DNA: TGTGCCAGCTCACCACAAGACAGGGGTCCCTACACCTTC.

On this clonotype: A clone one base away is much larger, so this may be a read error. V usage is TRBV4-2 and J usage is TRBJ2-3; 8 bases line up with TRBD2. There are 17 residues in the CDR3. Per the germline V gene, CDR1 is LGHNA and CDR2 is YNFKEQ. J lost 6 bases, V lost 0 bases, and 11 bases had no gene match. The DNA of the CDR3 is TGTGCCAGCAGCCAAGATTTGAATAGCGGGATTCCCGATACGCAGTATTTT. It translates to CASSQDLNSGIPDTQYF.

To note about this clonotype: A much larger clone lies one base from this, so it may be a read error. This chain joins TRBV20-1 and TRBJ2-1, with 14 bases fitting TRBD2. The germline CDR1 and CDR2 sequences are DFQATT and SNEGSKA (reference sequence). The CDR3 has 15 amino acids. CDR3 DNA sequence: TGCAGTGCTCCCGCCGGGACTAGCGGGAGTAATGAGCGGTTCTTC. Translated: CSAPAGTSGSNERFF.